This TCR beta chain was found in a study of sequential checkpoint blockade in melanoma. Profiling relied on immunoSEQ multiplex PCR, and the TCRdb table lists in-frame clones only, not all of them. The sample lists some 18,000 clones; over 55% were seen once. The CDR3 consists of 12 residues. Trimming pared 5 bases from V and 6 bases from J, leaving 12 bases between. From germline, CDR1 is SGDLS and CDR2 YYNGEE. Treatment meaning: randomized to nivolumab then ipilimumab (arm A) or the reverse (arm B). V is TRBV9 and J is TRBJ2-7; D possibly corresponds to TRBD1 (5 bases). Source: CD8+ T cells sorted from blood (inferred from file names), taken from a patient given nivolumab and ipilimumab in sequence. The TCR comes from a human donor with melanoma. The CDR3 loop is CASSLGATEQYF. Here the CDR3 DNA reads TGTGCCAGCAGTTTAGGGGCGACCGAGCAGTACTTC.